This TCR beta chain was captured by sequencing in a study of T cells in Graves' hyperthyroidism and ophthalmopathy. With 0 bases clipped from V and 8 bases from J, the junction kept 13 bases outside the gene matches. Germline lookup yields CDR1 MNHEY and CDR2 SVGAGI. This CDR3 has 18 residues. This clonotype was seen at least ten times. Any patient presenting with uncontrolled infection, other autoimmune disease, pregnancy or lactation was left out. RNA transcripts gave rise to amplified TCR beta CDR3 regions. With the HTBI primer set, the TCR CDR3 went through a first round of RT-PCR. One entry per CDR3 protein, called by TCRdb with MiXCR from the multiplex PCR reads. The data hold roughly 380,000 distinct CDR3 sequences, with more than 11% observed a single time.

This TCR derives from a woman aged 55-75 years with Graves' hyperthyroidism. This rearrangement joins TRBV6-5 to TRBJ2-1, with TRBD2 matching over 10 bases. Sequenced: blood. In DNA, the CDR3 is TGTGCCAGCAGTTACTCATCGCCAGGGGCTAGCGGGAGCTATGAGCAGTTCTTC. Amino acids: CASSYSSPGASGSYEQFF.